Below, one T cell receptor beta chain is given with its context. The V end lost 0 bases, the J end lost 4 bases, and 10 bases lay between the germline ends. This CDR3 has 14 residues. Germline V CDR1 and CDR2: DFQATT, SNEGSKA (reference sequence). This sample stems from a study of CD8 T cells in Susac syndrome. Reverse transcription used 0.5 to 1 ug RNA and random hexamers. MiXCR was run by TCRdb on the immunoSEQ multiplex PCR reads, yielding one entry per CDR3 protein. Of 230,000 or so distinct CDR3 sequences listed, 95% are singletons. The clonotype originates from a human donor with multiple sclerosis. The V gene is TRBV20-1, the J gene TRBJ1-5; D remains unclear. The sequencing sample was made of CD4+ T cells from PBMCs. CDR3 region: CSARDARFNQPQHF. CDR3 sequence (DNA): TGCAGTGCTAGAGACGCCAGGTTTAATCAGCCCCAGCATTTT.